These T cell receptor beta chains were read from a single sample in a study of STAT5B mutations in CD4+ large granular lymphocyte leukemia. The table came from immunoSEQ multiplex PCR; TCRdb's copy has only in-frame clones and leaves some out. Here the sample spans about 18,000 clones, roughly 84% being singletons. The sample consisted of CD4+ T cells from blood buffy coats. The receptors here all came from a human donor in good health. CDR3s include the opening cysteine and the closing phenylalanine or tryptophan. A D gene is named only where the DNA matches it firmly. Size is stated for part of the rows, as once, few or many counts, or as a class when the clone is expanded.

V gene	J gene	D gene	clone size	CDR3 DNA	CDR3 protein
TRBV5-4	TRBJ2-3	.	once	TGTGCCAGCAGCTTGGAATGGAAGCGGACAGATACGCAGTATTTT	CASSLEWKRTDTQYF
TRBV30	TRBJ2-3	.	.	TGTGCCTGGAGTCTTGATAGGCGGCAGTATTTT	CAWSLDRRQYF
TRBV19	TRBJ1-1	.	.	TGTGCCAGTAGTATTGGGGGCGCGGTCACTGAAGCTTTCTTT	CASSIGGAVTEAFF
TRBV30	TRBJ2-1	TRBD1	.	TGTGCCTGGAGTGCCCGGACAGGGCTTGAGCAGTTCTTC	CAWSARTGLEQFF
TRBV7-9	TRBJ2-5	TRBD2	.	TGTGCCAGCAGCCGGGAGGGGATTGGGACCCAGTACTTC	CASSREGIGTQYF
TRBV10-3	TRBJ1-4	TRBD1	.	TGTGCCATCGGACAGGGACTCGGAAAACTGTTTTTT	CAIGQGLGKLFF
TRBV19	TRBJ1-1	.	.	TGTGCCAGTAGTAGCCGGGCCCTGAACACTGAAGCTTTCTTT	CASSSRALNTEAFF
TRBV6-5	TRBJ1-5	.	.	TGTGCCAGCAGTTACTCGGGGGTATGGGGCAATCAGCCCCAGCATTTT	CASSYSGVWGNQPQHF
TRBV30	TRBJ2-7	TRBD2	.	TGTGCCTGGAGTGGGGAGGGAATCTCCTACGAGCAGTACTTC	CAWSGEGISYEQYF
TRBV11-2	TRBJ2-4	.	.	TGTGCCAGCAGCTTGCAAAGGGACGGAAACATTCAGTACTTC	CASSLQRDGNIQYF
TRBV6-1	TRBJ2-5	TRBD1	.	TGTGCCAGCAGTGGGGACAGGGGCCGGGCAGAGACCCAGTACTTC	CASSGDRGRAETQYF
TRBV18	TRBJ1-2	.	.	TGTGCCAGCTCACCAAGGTTGGGCGGCGACTATGGCTACACCTTC	CASSPRLGGDYGYTF
TRBV27	TRBJ1-5	.	few	TGTGCCAGCAGTCCCTTAAAACAGAATCAGCCCCAGCATTTT	CASSPLKQNQPQHF
TRBV30	TRBJ2-5	TRBD2	.	TGTGCCTGGGTAGCGGGAGATGGGGGGGAGACCCAGTACTTC	CAWVAGDGGETQYF
TRBV30	TRBJ2-2	TRBD2	.	TGTGCCGGACACCGGCGGGAGGGCCAGACCGGGGAGCTGTTTTTT	CAGHRREGQTGELFF
TRBV7-2	TRBJ1-5	.	.	TGTGCCAGCAGCTTTACATTCCAGCAGCCCCAGCATTTT	CASSFTFQQPQHF
TRBV5-1	TRBJ2-7	.	once	TGCGCCAGCAGCTTGGCCGGGGGGCGTGAGCAGTACTTC	CASSLAGGREQYF
TRBV6-5	TRBJ1-1	TRBD1	.	TGTGCCTCTCTACGGGACAGGGGGCCAGCTTTCTTT	CASLRDRGPAFF
TRBV4-2	TRBJ1-1	.	.	TGTGCCAGCAGCCAAGAAACAGTGCTCACTGAAGCTTTCTTT	CASSQETVLTEAFF
TRBV5-6	TRBJ2-7	TRBD2	.	TGTGCCAGCAGCCGAGGGTGGACTAGCGGGAGGGCGGCCCACGAGCAGTACTTC	CASSRGWTSGRAAHEQYF
TRBV29-1	TRBJ2-7	.	.	TGCAGCGCCATACAAAGCTCCTACGAGCAGTACTTC	CSAIQSSYEQYF
TRBV27	TRBJ2-1	TRBD2	.	TGTGCCAGCAGTTTACTTAGCGGGAGGGGTACGAATGAGCAGTTCTTC	CASSLLSGRGTNEQFF
TRBV29-1	TRBJ1-3	.	once	TGCAGCGTTGAAGACCGGGGCTCCGGAAACACCATATATTTT	CSVEDRGSGNTIYF
TRBV7-2	TRBJ1-1	.	.	TGTGCCAGCAGCCAGAGACAGGCCGAAGCTTTCTTT	CASSQRQAEAFF
TRBV30	TRBJ2-1	TRBD2	.	TGTGCCTGGAGCCCGGGACTAGCGGGATTGGGTGAGCAGTTCTTC	CAWSPGLAGLGEQFF
TRBV6-1	TRBJ1-5	TRBD1	.	TGTGCCAGCAGTGGACAGGGTGGGAATCAGCCCCAGCATTTT	CASSGQGGNQPQHF
TRBV7-2	TRBJ2-7	TRBD2	.	TGTGCCAGCAGCTCTCAAGACGGGGGGGAGCAGTACTTC	CASSSQDGGEQYF
TRBV9	TRBJ2-2	TRBD1	.	TGTGCCAGCAGCGTCAGGGGGCTTGGCGGGGAGCTGTTTTTT	CASSVRGLGGELFF
TRBV27	TRBJ1-4	TRBD1	.	TGTGCCAGCAGTCCGCTAGTCGGGACAGGGGGACCAACTAATGAAAAACTGTTTTTT	CASSPLVGTGGPTNEKLFF
TRBV19	TRBJ2-5	TRBD1	.	TGTGCCAGTAGTGTCCGGGACAGGGGGCTTCAAGAGACCCAGTACTTC	CASSVRDRGLQETQYF
TRBV6-5	TRBJ1-2	TRBD1	.	TGTGCCAGCATGCGCGACAGGGTGGATGGCTACACCTTC	CASMRDRVDGYTF